This entry lists 2 T cell receptor beta chains sequenced from one sample in a study of PD-1 blockade in classical Hodgkin lymphoma (dated by TCRdb to about 2020). Sample time point, as interpreted from the label and publication: cycle 1 day 1 (C1D1), immediately before nivolumab initiation. All trial patients had relapsed after autologous stem cell transplantation, with cohorts A, B and C differing in prior brentuximab vedotin exposure. The library was generated by the immunoSEQ multiplex PCR assay. The source is immuneACCESS, and TCRdb retained only in-frame sequences with V and J called. Part of the clones is not carried over; for the studies checked, unresolved V genes explain less than half of this, and the remainder is unexplained. The sample yields about 97,000 clones; approximately 88% were counted once. Of the sample, more than 10% falls within the top ten clones. The sequencing here drew on peripheral blood mononuclear cells (PBMCs), taken at baseline. The origin of the receptors is a human donor with classical Hodgkin lymphoma.

The rearrangement uses TRBV28 and TRBJ1-2; D is unresolved. Germline CDR1 and CDR2: MDHEN and SYDVKM. The V gene lost 8 bases and the J gene lost 3 bases, with 13 bases spanning the gap. CDR3 size: 13 residues. The CDR3, as DNA: TGTGCCAGCTGTAGTCCCGGCTACTATGGCTACACCTTC. Encoded protein: CASCSPGYYGYTF.

The CDR3 coding sequence is TGTGCCAGCAGTTCATCTAGCGGGAGTACAGATACGCAGTATTTT. Translated: CASSSSSGSTDTQYF. V gene TRBV28 combines with J gene TRBJ2-3; TRBD2 matches at 10 bases. V shed 4 bases and J 3 bases; nucleotides not matched to a gene: 4. Germline values: CDR1 MDHEN, CDR2 SYDVKM. This CDR3 is 15 amino acids long.